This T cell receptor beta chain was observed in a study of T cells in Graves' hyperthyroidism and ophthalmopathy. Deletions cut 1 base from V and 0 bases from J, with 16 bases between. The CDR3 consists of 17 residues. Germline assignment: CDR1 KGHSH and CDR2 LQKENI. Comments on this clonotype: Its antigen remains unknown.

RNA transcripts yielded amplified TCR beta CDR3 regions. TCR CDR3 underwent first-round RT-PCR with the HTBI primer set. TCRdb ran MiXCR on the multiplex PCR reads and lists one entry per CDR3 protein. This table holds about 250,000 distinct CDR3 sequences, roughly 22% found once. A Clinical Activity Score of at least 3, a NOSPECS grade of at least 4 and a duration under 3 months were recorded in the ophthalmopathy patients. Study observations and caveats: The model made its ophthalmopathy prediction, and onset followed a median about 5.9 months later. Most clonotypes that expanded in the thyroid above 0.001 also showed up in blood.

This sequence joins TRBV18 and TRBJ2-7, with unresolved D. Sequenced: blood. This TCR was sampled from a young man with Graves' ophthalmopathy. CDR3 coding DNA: TGTGCCAGCTCACCACTGCTCAGCTCGACGAGCTCCTACGAGCAGTACTTC. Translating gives CASSPLLSSTSSYEQYF.